This T cell receptor (beta chain) was sequenced for a study of T cell responses to AZD1222 COVID-19 vaccine. Across the whole study: Pooled samples include second doses given at about 4 or 12 weeks. Study findings and constraints: Spike-specific TCR breadth and depth went up after people got two AZD1222 doses. Spike-wide coverage was observed for vaccine-associated CD4 TCRs, with dominant responses at 160-218 and 743-854. Sampling that yielded the repertoires occurred only after the peak T cell response.

Generated by immunoSEQ multiplex PCR, the TCRdb table keeps only in-frame clones and is missing some. There are roughly 50,000 clones in the sample; approximately 88% occur only once, and roughly 2% lies in the top ten. Germline V gives CDR1 SGHVS, CDR2 FNYEAQ. There are 15 residues in the CDR3. J lost 9 bases, V lost 2 bases, and 8 bases had no gene match. As concerns this clone: Antigen unknown.

This rearrangement joins TRBV7-6 to TRBJ2-1; 9 bases align to TRBD2. This material consisted of peripheral blood, taken on day 0 of AZD1222 vaccination. This TCR came from an adult in good health. The CDR3 region has the DNA TGTGCCAGCAGCTTATTCGAGTCTAGCGGGATTGAGCAGTTCTTC. Translating it yields CASSLFESSGIEQFF.